The source of this T cell receptor (beta chain) is a study of blood T cell repertoires in COVID-19. Study background: Italy, Spain and the United States were the sources of the convalescent and acute COVID-19 samples. The cDNA or gDNA used as material had been derived from T cells, B-cell-depleted T cells, or PBMCs.

Germline values: CDR1 LGHDT, CDR2 YNNKEL (reference sequence). The CDR3 sequence is 12 residues long. The ends were cut back, 5 bases at V and 2 bases at J, with 6 bases in the middle. Seattle-derived patients entered the study during active infection and were followed longitudinally. Source study methods: For nucleated cells, counts were estimated from reference gene primer amplification. Clones were read by immunoSEQ multiplex PCR, and TCRdb kept only the in-frame ones, dropping some. That table furnishes V, J and clone size, whereas the DNA furnished D and trimming. The sample lists roughly 38,000 clones, about 76% occurring once.

The sample taken for sequencing was peripheral blood. V is TRBV3-1 (or the pseudogene TRBV3-2) and J is TRBJ1-1; D gene ambiguous. The receptor's source is a man between 65 and 80 years old with COVID-19, enrolled during active disease. The CDR3 spells CASSGRNTEAFF. The CDR3, as DNA: TGTGCCAGCAGCGGTAGAAACACTGAAGCTTTCTTT.